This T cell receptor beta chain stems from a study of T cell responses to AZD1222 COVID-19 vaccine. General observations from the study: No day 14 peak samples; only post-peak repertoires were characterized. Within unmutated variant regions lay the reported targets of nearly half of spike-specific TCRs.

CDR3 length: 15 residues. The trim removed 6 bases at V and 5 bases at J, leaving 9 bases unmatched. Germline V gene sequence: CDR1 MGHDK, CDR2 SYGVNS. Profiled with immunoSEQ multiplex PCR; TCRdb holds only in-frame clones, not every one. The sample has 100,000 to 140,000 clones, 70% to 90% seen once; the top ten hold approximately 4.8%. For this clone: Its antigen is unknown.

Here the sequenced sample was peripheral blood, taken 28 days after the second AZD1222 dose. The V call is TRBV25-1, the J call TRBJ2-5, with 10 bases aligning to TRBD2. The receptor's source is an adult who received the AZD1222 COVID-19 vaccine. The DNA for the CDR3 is TGTGCCAGCAGCCCAGTTAGCGGGGGGTTGGAGACCCAGTACTTC. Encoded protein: CASSPVSGGLETQYF.